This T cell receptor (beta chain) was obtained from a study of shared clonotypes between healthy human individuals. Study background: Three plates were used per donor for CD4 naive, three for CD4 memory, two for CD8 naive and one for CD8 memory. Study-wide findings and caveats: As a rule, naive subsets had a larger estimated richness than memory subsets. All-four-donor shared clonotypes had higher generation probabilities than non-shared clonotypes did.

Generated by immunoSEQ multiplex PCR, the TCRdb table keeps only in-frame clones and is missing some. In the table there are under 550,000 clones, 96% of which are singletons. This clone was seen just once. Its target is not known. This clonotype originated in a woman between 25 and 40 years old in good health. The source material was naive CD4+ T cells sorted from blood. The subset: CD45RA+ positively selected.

The CDR3 DNA follows: TGTGCCAGCACCACCGGGACAGGGACCTACGAGCAGTACTTC. It is translated as CASTTGTGTYEQYF. The chain has TRBV2 and TRBJ2-7, with TRBD1 identical over 9 bases. Germline CDR1 is SNHLY and CDR2 is FYNNEI. Trimming removed 7 bases from V and 2 bases from J; junction bases left unmatched: 6. This CDR3 has 14 amino acids.